Listed here are 15 T cell receptor beta chains from one sample, sequenced in a study of OX40 agonist ivuxolimab in advanced cancers. Sequencing was performed with immunoSEQ multiplex PCR; in TCRdb, only in-frame clones are kept and a portion is missing. Among some 74,000 clones listed, about 85% were seen once. The sample was CD4+ or CD8+ T cells sorted from blood, taken in a trial of the OX40 agonist ivuxolimab. Receptor source: an adult with an advanced solid tumor such as melanoma, head and neck, liver or kidney cancer.

There are a few counts of this clone. The chain has TRBV7-2 and TRBJ2-5, with D unclear. Germline loops: CDR1 SGHTA, CDR2 FQGNSA. Trimming removed 1 base from V and 1 base from J, with 13 bases in between. The CDR3 covers 16 residues. The CDR3 region has the DNA TGTGCCAGCAGCTTAGGGCAGGTAGCAGGCCAAGAGACCCAGTACTTC. It encodes CASSLGQVAGQETQYF. The whole variable domain, filled in from reference TRBV7-2 and TRBJ2-5, reads GAGVSQSPSNKVTEKGKDVELRCDPISGHTALYWYRQSLGQGLEFLIYFQGNSAPDKSGLPSDRFSAERTGGSVSTLTIQRTQQEDSAVYLCASSLGQVAGQETQYFGPGTRLLVL.

This rearrangement joins TRBV30 to TRBJ2-5, with 7 bases matching TRBD1. This CDR3 has 13 amino acids. Germline trimming cut 5 bases from V and 1 base from J; bases unmatched to any gene: 4. Germline CDR1 is GTSNPN and CDR2 is SVGIG (reference sequence). The CDR3 nucleotides are TGTGCCTGGTCGACAGGGCTCCAAGAGACCCAGTACTTC. Translation: CAWSTGLQETQYF.

This chain uses TRBV28 with TRBJ2-3, with 10 positions matching TRBD1. After removal of 3 bases from V and 3 bases from J, the junction contained 3 bases not matched to a gene. The V gene's germline CDR1 is MDHEN and CDR2 SYDVKM. There are 15 residues in the CDR3. The CDR3 nucleotides are TGTGCCAGCAGTTTCCCGGGACAGGGGACAGATACGCAGTATTTT. This sequence encodes CASSFPGQGTDTQYF. The full variable domain, its missing parts supplied by reference TRBV28 and TRBJ2-3, is DVKVTQSSRYLVKRTGEKVFLECVQDMDHENMFWYRQDPGLGLRLIYFSYDVKMKEKGDIPEGYSVSREKKERFSLILESASTNQTSMYLCASSFPGQGTDTQYFGPGTRLTVL.

This rearrangement joins TRBV2 to TRBJ1-5; D unresolved. Germline V gives CDR1 SNHLY, CDR2 FYNNEI. V gave up 7 bases and J gave up 0 bases, with 10 bases separating them. This CDR3 spans 14 amino acids. This CDR3 reads CASKGSNSNQPQHF. CDR3 nucleotides: TGTGCCAGCAAAGGAAGTAATAGCAATCAGCCCCAGCATTTT.

The J gene is TRBJ2-3, the V gene TRBV14; no definite D call. Germline V gives CDR1 SGHDN, CDR2 FVKESK. The length of the CDR3 is 13 residues. The V end was cut by 0 bases, the J end by 4 bases, with 5 bases between. The CDR3: CASSQDRADTQYF. The CDR3 region has the DNA TGTGCCAGCAGCCAAGATCGTGCAGATACGCAGTATTTT.

Turning to this clone: Other DNA variants within this sample encode the same CDR3. V usage is TRBV7-2 and J usage is TRBJ2-7; no reliable D call. The CDR3 consists of 12 residues. Germline V gene data show CDR1 as SGHTA and CDR2 as FQGNSA. Trimming took off 1 base at V and 6 bases at J, with 7 bases between the two ends. The CDR3 nucleotides read TGTGCCAGCAGCTTAGATAGGCGCGAGCAGTACTTC. Translating gives CASSLDRREQYF. Full variable domain (missing parts from reference TRBV7-2 and TRBJ2-7): GAGVSQSPSNKVTEKGKDVELRCDPISGHTALYWYRQSLGQGLEFLIYFQGNSAPDKSGLPSDRFSAERTGGSVSTLTIQRTQQEDSAVYLCASSLDRREQYFGPGTRLTVT.

The chain links TRBV6-5 to TRBJ1-1, with 8 bases identical to TRBD1. Germline assignment: CDR1 MNHEY and CDR2 SVGAGI. With 0 bases clipped from V and 6 bases from J, the junction kept 3 bases outside the gene matches. The CDR3 loop spans 14 amino acids. CDR3 bases: TGTGCCAGCAGTTACTCGGACAGGGACGCTGAAGCTTTCTTT. This translates into CASSYSDRDAEAFF.

The chain couples TRBV5-1 to TRBJ1-1; D gene uncertain. V was shortened by 1 base and J by 10 bases, with 17 bases between the two germline ends. CDR3 size: 14 residues. Germline assignment: CDR1 SGHRS and CDR2 YFSETQ. As DNA, the CDR3 is TGCGCCAGCAGCTTGCAAGGTCCCGAGAGGGTAGCTTTCTTT. Translated, it gives CASSLQGPERVAFF. Full variable domain (outside the CDR3, taken from reference TRBV5-1 and TRBJ1-1): KAGVTQTPRYLIKTRGQQVTLSCSPISGHRSVSWYQQTPGQGLQFLFEYFSETQRNKGNFPGRFSGRQFSNSRSEMNVSTLELGDSALYLCASSLQGPERVAFFGQGTRLTVV.

V is TRBV10-3 and J is TRBJ1-5; D gene uncertain. V shed 5 bases and J shed 3 bases, with 17 bases lying between them. This CDR3 comprises 16 residues. Germline CDR1 is ENHRY and CDR2 is SYGVKD. The chain's CDR3 is CAISPSEAQPNQPQHF. DNA for the CDR3: TGTGCCATCAGTCCCAGTGAAGCCCAACCCAATCAGCCCCAGCATTTT.

This clone has just one count. The J gene is TRBJ2-7, the V gene TRBV6-1; possible D gene TRBD2, 6 bases. This CDR3 is 14 amino acids long. The V and J ends lost 2 bases and 5 bases respectively, with 13 bases between them. Germline V gene data show CDR1 as MNHNS and CDR2 as SASEGT. The CDR3 spells CASSESRRANEQYF. CDR3 nucleotide sequence: TGTGCCAGCAGTGAATCTAGGAGGGCCAACGAGCAGTACTTC.

This sequence joins TRBV19 and TRBJ2-1, with a tentative D call TRBD2 (6 bases). The germline V gene has CDR1 LNHDA and CDR2 SQIVND (reference sequence). The CDR3 runs 18 residues. The V gene lost 2 bases and the J gene lost 4 bases, with 21 bases spanning the gap. CDR3 bases: TGTGCCAGTAGTATAAGGGGCGGCGGGACCGGGAGATACAATGAGCAGTTCTTC. Translated, it gives CASSIRGGGTGRYNEQFF. The full variable domain, with the rest looked up from reference TRBV19 and TRBJ2-1, is DGGITQSPKYLFRKEGQNVTLSCEQNLNHDAMYWYRQDPGQGLRLIYYSQIVNDFQKGDIAEGYSVSREKKESFPLTVTSAQKNPTAFYLCASSIRGGGTGRYNEQFFGPGTRLTVL.

The chain carries TRBV6-5 and TRBJ1-5; a weak D match, TRBD1 (6 bases). V gave up 6 bases and J gave up 6 bases, with 18 bases separating them. Germline V CDR1 and CDR2: MNHEY, SVGAGI. The CDR3 is 15 residues long. The CDR3 loop is CASSPRGGVFQPQHF. The CDR3 DNA reads as TGTGCCAGCAGCCCCAGGGGAGGAGTATTTCAGCCCCAGCATTTT.

This clone was picked up one time. The genes are TRBV11-3 and TRBJ2-1; 9 nucleotides line up with TRBD2. CDR3 length equals 14 residues. V lost 3 bases, J lost 7 bases, and 4 bases stayed unmatched. Germline CDR1 and CDR2: SGHNT and YENEEA. This CDR3 is CASSFSLAGNEQFF. The DNA of the CDR3 is TGTGCCAGCAGCTTCTCACTAGCGGGTAATGAGCAGTTCTTC.

V and J are TRBV7-3 and TRBJ2-5; maybe TRBD2 (7 bases). The V end lost 1 base, the J end lost 5 bases, and 14 bases lay between the germline ends. The CDR3 consists of 15 residues. Germline CDR1 is SGHTA and CDR2 is FQGTGA. CDR3 amino acids: CASSLRHREGETQYF. The CDR3 nucleotides read TGTGCCAGCAGCTTAAGGCACAGGGAGGGGGAGACCCAGTACTTC.

The chain links TRBV6-5 to TRBJ1-2; D is undetermined. Germline V gene lookup returns CDR1 MNHEY and CDR2 SVGAGI. The CDR3 consists of 11 residues. Trimming took 3 bases from V and 9 from J, leaving 8 bases between them. The CDR3 spells CASSYSGSYTF. The CDR3 region has the DNA TGTGCCAGCAGTTATTCTGGAAGCTACACCTTC.